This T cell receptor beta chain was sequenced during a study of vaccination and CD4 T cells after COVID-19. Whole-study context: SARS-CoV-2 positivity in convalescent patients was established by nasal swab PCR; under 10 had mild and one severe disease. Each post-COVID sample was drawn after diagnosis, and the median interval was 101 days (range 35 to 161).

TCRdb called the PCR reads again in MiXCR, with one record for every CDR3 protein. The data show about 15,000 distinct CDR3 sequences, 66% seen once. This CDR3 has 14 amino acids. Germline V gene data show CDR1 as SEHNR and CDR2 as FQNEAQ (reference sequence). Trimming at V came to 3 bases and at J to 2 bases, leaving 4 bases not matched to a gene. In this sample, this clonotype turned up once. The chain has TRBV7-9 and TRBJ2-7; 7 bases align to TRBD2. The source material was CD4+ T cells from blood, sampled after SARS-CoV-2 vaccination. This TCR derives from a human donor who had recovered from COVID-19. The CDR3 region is CASSLLADAYEQYF. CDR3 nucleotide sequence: TGTGCCAGCAGCTTGCTAGCGGATGCCTACGAGCAGTACTTC.